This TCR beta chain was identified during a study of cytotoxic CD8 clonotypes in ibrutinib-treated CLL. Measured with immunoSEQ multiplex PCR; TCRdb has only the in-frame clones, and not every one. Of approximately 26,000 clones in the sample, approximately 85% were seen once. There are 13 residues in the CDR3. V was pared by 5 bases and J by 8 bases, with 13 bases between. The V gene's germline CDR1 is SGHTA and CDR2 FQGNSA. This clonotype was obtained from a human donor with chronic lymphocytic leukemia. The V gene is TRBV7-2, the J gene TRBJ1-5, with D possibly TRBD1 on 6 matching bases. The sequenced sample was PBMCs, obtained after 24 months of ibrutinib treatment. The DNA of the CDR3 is TGTGCCAGCAGCCCAGGGGCCGCCGAGCCCCAGCATTTT. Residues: CASSPGAAEPQHF.